This T cell receptor (beta chain) was captured by sequencing in a study of CD8+CD57+ T cells in acquired aplastic anemia. Turning to the study itself: Sorted cells (CD4+ and CD8+) yielded DNA amounts that averaged around 3.1 ug. Findings and caveats of the study: Patients and controls had in common twenty-nine CD8+ CDR3 sequences.

Patients included in sequencing had previously demonstrated CD8+CD57+ cell expansion by flow cytometry. As concerns this clonotype: Its target is unknown.

The V end lost 3 bases, the J end lost 0 bases, and 12 bases lay between the germline ends. The germline V gene encodes CDR1 LNHNV and CDR2 YYDKDF (reference sequence). The CDR3 extends over 15 amino acids. Template material for TCR beta VDJ and CDR3 profiling consisted of genomic DNA. Using its own MiXCR run on the reads, TCRdb lists one record per CDR3 protein. The sample yields approximately 470,000 distinct CDR3 sequences, about a third seen once. The sequenced sample consisted of sorted CD4+, CD8+, or CD8+CD57+ T cells (not recorded which) from PBMCs. The TCR was taken from a human donor with aplastic anemia. The genes are TRBV15 and TRBJ2-7, with D possibly matching TRBD2 (6 bases). CDR3 sequence: CATSSGRTDSYEQYF. The CDR3 DNA follows: TGTGCCACCAGCAGTGGGAGGACGGACTCCTACGAGCAGTACTTC. Using reference TRBV15 and TRBJ2-7 for the parts outside the CDR3, the full variable domain is DAMVIQNPRYQVTQFGKPVTLSCSQTLNHNVMYWYQQKSSQAPKLLFHYYDKDFNNEADTPDNFQSRRPNTSFCFLDIRSPGLGDTAMYLCATSSGRTDSYEQYFGPGTRLTVT.